A selection of T cell receptor beta chains follows, all from one sample in a study of blood T cell repertoires in COVID-19. Data came from immunoSEQ multiplex PCR; TCRdb stores just in-frame clones and leaves some out. This table holds 110,000 to 150,000 clones, around 85% found once. Sample: peripheral blood. The receptors stem from a man aged 50 or older with acute or convalescent COVID-19. The CDR3 runs from the conserved cysteine through the conserved F or W. Each record gives: CDR3 protein, CDR3 DNA, V gene, clone size, J gene, D gene. A D gene is named only where the DNA matches it firmly. A clone size is listed for some rows: how often the clone was seen (once, few, many), or a class if it is expanded.

CDR3 protein: CSARPGGAAFF; CDR3 DNA: TGCAGTGCTAGGCCCGGGGGGGCGGCTTTCTTT; V gene: TRBV20-1; clone size: .; J gene: TRBJ1-1; D gene: .
CDR3 protein: CASSYRSSAGLEQYF; CDR3 DNA: TGTGCCAGCAGTTACCGGTCCTCAGCGGGCCTCGAGCAGTACTTC; V gene: TRBV6-5; clone size: .; J gene: TRBJ2-7; D gene: .
CDR3 protein: CASSFPDRADYGYTF; CDR3 DNA: TGCGCCAGCAGCTTCCCGGACAGGGCCGACTATGGCTACACCTTC; V gene: TRBV5-1; clone size: .; J gene: TRBJ1-2; D gene: TRBD1
CDR3 protein: CATKGQGKGYGYTF; CDR3 DNA: TGTGCCACCAAGGGACAGGGAAAGGGCTATGGCTACACCTTC; V gene: TRBV5-8; clone size: .; J gene: TRBJ1-2; D gene: TRBD1
CDR3 protein: CASKGDRSSGANVLTF; CDR3 DNA: TGTGCCAGTAAAGGTGACAGGTCCTCTGGGGCCAACGTCCTGACTTTC; V gene: TRBV19; clone size: .; J gene: TRBJ2-6; D gene: .
CDR3 protein: CASSYGPGETQYF; CDR3 DNA: TGTGCCAGCAGCTACGGCCCAGGGGAGACCCAGTACTTC; V gene: TRBV7-2; clone size: .; J gene: TRBJ2-5; D gene: .
CDR3 protein: CASSLPTSGGLSGANVLTF; CDR3 DNA: TGTGCCAGCAGCCTACCGACTAGCGGGGGGCTCTCTGGGGCCAACGTCCTGACTTTC; V gene: TRBV7-9; clone size: .; J gene: TRBJ2-6; D gene: TRBD2
CDR3 protein: CASSRRQGDQPQHF; CDR3 DNA: TGTGCCAGCAGCCGTCGACAGGGGGATCAGCCCCAGCATTTT; V gene: TRBV21-1; clone size: .; J gene: TRBJ1-5; D gene: .
CDR3 protein: CASSYPGLADTGELFF; CDR3 DNA: TGTGCCAGCAGTTATCCGGGACTAGCAGACACCGGGGAGCTGTTTTTT; V gene: TRBV25-1; clone size: .; J gene: TRBJ2-2; D gene: TRBD2
CDR3 protein: CASSYSNRGAYEQYF; CDR3 DNA: TGTGCCAGCAGTTACTCGAACAGGGGTGCCTACGAGCAGTACTTC; V gene: TRBV6-5; clone size: .; J gene: TRBJ2-7; D gene: TRBD1
CDR3 protein: CAWRGGGETYEQYF; CDR3 DNA: TGTGCCTGGAGAGGAGGGGGCGAGACCTACGAGCAGTACTTC; V gene: TRBV30; clone size: few; J gene: TRBJ2-7; D gene: .
CDR3 protein: CASSLSAGPNSPLHF; CDR3 DNA: TGTGCCAGCAGTTTATCGGCAGGGCCCAATTCACCCCTCCACTTT; V gene: TRBV27; clone size: few; J gene: TRBJ1-6; D gene: .
CDR3 protein: CASSAYTGLGELFF; CDR3 DNA: TGTGCCAGCAGCGCTTATACAGGATTGGGGGAGCTGTTTTTT; V gene: TRBV6-4; clone size: .; J gene: TRBJ2-2; D gene: .
CDR3 protein: CASSLQVSGANVLTF; CDR3 DNA: TGTGCCAGCAGCCTACAGGTGTCTGGGGCCAACGTCCTGACTTTC; V gene: TRBV6-6; clone size: .; J gene: TRBJ2-6; D gene: .
CDR3 protein: CSVYGTENIQYF; CDR3 DNA: TGCAGCGTTTATGGCACCGAAAACATTCAGTACTTC; V gene: TRBV29-1; clone size: once; J gene: TRBJ2-4; D gene: .
CDR3 protein: CASSPVGDRVNYGYTF; CDR3 DNA: TGCGCCAGCAGCCCGGTGGGGGACAGAGTTAACTATGGCTACACCTTC; V gene: TRBV5-1; clone size: few; J gene: TRBJ1-2; D gene: TRBD1
CDR3 protein: CASSQTPFGNTIYF; CDR3 DNA: TGTGCCAGCAGCCAAACACCGTTTGGAAACACCATATATTTT; V gene: TRBV3-1/TRBV3-2; clone size: .; J gene: TRBJ1-3; D gene: .
CDR3 protein: CASSFGQGGQETQYF; CDR3 DNA: TGTGCCAGCAGCTTTGGACAGGGGGGCCAAGAGACCCAGTACTTC; V gene: TRBV11-1; clone size: .; J gene: TRBJ2-5; D gene: TRBD1